This T cell receptor beta chain was recovered during a study of Graves' ophthalmopathy and Graves' hyperthyroidism. CDR1 and CDR2 from the germline V gene are SQVTM and ANQGSEA. V was cut by 3 bases and J by 6 bases, with 14 bases left in between. CDR3 length: 13 residues. Points from the study as a whole: As the model predicted ophthalmopathy progression, it achieved a sensitivity of just over 70% and a specificity of approximately 72%.

The TCR beta CDR3 regions underwent amplification from RNA transcripts. First-round RT-PCR used HTBI primers; second-round multiplex PCR followed. Via MiXCR, TCRdb re-called the multiplex PCR reads, giving one row per CDR3 protein. In the table there are about 400,000 distinct CDR3 sequences, 18% of which are singletons. Details on this clonotype: Antigen specificity is unknown.

The sample consisted of peripheral blood. The genes are TRBV29-1 and TRBJ1-2; possible D gene TRBD1, 6 bases. The source of this sequence is a young woman with Graves' ophthalmopathy. The DNA for the CDR3 is TGCAGCGTTGACCCAGGGGACTTTGATGGCTACACCTTC. Translation: CSVDPGDFDGYTF. The complete variable domain, with remaining parts taken from reference TRBV29-1 and TRBJ1-2, reads SAVISQKPSRDICQRGTSLTIQCQVDSQVTMMFWYRQQPGQSLTLIATANQGSEATYESGFVIDKFPISRPNLTFSTLTVSNMSPEDSSIYLCSVDPGDFDGYTFGSGTRLTVV.